This T cell receptor beta chain was documented in a study of PD-L1 blockade in urothelial cancer. Study background: Blood was evaluated 3 weeks (second dose) and 6 weeks after therapy began. General study points: Better survival was predicted when blood TCR clonality before treatment fell below the median. Durable-benefit patients expanded tumor-associated blood clones more at 3 weeks.

The CDR3 runs to 16 residues. Germline trimming cut 1 base from V and 0 bases from J; bases unmatched to any gene: 3. Germline V gives CDR1 SEHNR, CDR2 FQNEAQ (reference sequence). A word on this clone: Antigen unknown.

Locally advanced or metastatic urothelial carcinoma was present in patients. Repertoires were generated with immunoSEQ multiplex PCR, while TCRdb's copy carries only in-frame clones and drops some. Among about 74,000 clones, around 84% were seen once, and the ten largest hold 4.7%. This clonotype was sampled from a man aged 70 or older with urothelial cancer. The chain recombines TRBV7-9 with TRBJ2-3; 8 bases line up with TRBD2. This specimen consisted of PBMCs, obtained around atezolizumab (anti-PD-L1) treatment. The CDR3 sequence: CASSLGLATSTDTQYF. CDR3 nucleotide sequence: TGTGCCAGCAGCTTAGGACTAGCGACTAGCACAGATACGCAGTATTTT.